Listed here are 7 T cell receptor beta chains from one sample, sequenced in a study of T cell responses to AZD1222 COVID-19 vaccine. Repertoires were generated with immunoSEQ multiplex PCR, while TCRdb's copy carries only in-frame clones and drops some. Counted here are approximately 150,000 clones, about 92% occurring once; the ten biggest clones make up more than 0.7%. This specimen was peripheral blood, taken on day 0 of MenACWY control vaccination. These receptors all come from an adult in good health.

This chain links TRBV9 with TRBJ1-4; D is unresolved. V was trimmed by 4 bases and J by 3 bases, leaving 13 bases between them. The length of the CDR3 is 15 residues. CDR1 SGDLS and CDR2 YYNGEE come from the germline V gene. The CDR3: CASSKTGRPNEKLFF. In nucleotides, the CDR3 is TGTGCCAGCAGCAAGACCGGCCGACCTAATGAAAAACTGTTTTTT. Filled out from reference TRBV9 and TRBJ1-4, the complete variable domain reads DSGVTQTPKHLITATGQRVTLRCSPRSGDLSVYWYQQSLDQGLQFLIQYYNGEERAKGNILERFSAQQFPDLHSELNLSSLELGDSALYFCASSKTGRPNEKLFFGSGTQLSVL.

This chain uses TRBV15 with TRBJ2-1; no clear D. The ends were cut back, 0 bases at V and 8 bases at J, with 8 bases in the middle. Germline values: CDR1 LNHNV, CDR2 YYDKDF (reference sequence). This CDR3 region has 13 residues. Written as DNA, the CDR3 is TGTGCCACCAGCAGAGACAGGTTCGATGAGCAGTTCTTC. It yields the protein CATSRDRFDEQFF.

V usage is TRBV5-1 and J usage is TRBJ1-2; TRBD1 matches at 7 bases. The V gene end was trimmed by 3 bases and the J gene end by 2 bases; junction bases not matched to a gene: 4. The germline CDR1 and CDR2 sequences are SGHRS and YFSETQ. The CDR3 runs 14 residues. The DNA for the CDR3 is TGCGCCAGCAGCTCGTCGACAGGGAACTATGGCTACACCTTC. It translates to CASSSSTGNYGYTF.

This chain links TRBV18 with TRBJ2-7; maybe TRBD2 (5 bases). The CDR3 covers 14 residues. V lost 6 bases and J 5 bases, leaving 17 bases between the germline ends. Germline lookup yields CDR1 KGHSH and CDR2 LQKENI. CDR3 amino acids: CASSAPGSPDEQYF. CDR3 coding DNA: TGTGCCAGCTCCGCCCCGGGGAGTCCCGACGAGCAGTACTTC.

V is TRBV11-2 and J is TRBJ1-1, with TRBD1 as a possible D gene (6 bases). The V and J ends lost 3 bases and 4 bases respectively, with 18 bases between them. CDR3 length equals 16 residues. The germline V gene encodes CDR1 SGHAT and CDR2 FQNNGV. The CDR3 protein is CASSFQISRGFTEAFF. In DNA form, the CDR3 reads TGTGCCAGCAGCTTCCAGATCTCCAGGGGATTCACTGAAGCTTTCTTT. The full variable domain, rest sourced from reference TRBV11-2 and TRBJ1-1, is EAGVAQSPRYKIIEKRQSVAFWCNPISGHATLYWYQQILGQGPKLLIQFQNNGVVDDSQLPKDRFSAERLKGVDSTLKIQPAKLEDSAVYLCASSFQISRGFTEAFFGQGTRLTVV.

The chain has TRBV24-1 and TRBJ2-1; D may correspond to TRBD1 or TRBD2 (5 bases each). This CDR3 has 17 residues. In germline, CDR1 is KGHDR, CDR2 SFDVKD. Trimming pared 0 bases from V and 0 bases from J, leaving 11 bases between. CDR3 loop: CATSDLRAGSSYNEQFF. The CDR3 nucleotides are TGTGCCACCAGTGATTTGAGAGCAGGGAGCTCCTACAATGAGCAGTTCTTC.

The chain couples TRBV7-2 to TRBJ2-3; 7 nucleotides match TRBD1. Germline V gene data show CDR1 as SGHTA and CDR2 as FQGNSA. With 3 bases clipped from V and 3 bases from J, the junction kept 6 bases outside the gene matches. CDR3 length equals 15 residues. The CDR3 reads CASSLAAGGTDTQYF. CDR3 coding DNA: TGTGCCAGCAGCTTGGCGGCAGGGGGTACAGATACGCAGTATTTT. The full variable domain, completed using reference TRBV7-2 and TRBJ2-3, is GAGVSQSPSNKVTEKGKDVELRCDPISGHTALYWYRQSLGQGLEFLIYFQGNSAPDKSGLPSDRFSAERTGGSVSTLTIQRTQQEDSAVYLCASSLAAGGTDTQYFGPGTRLTVL.